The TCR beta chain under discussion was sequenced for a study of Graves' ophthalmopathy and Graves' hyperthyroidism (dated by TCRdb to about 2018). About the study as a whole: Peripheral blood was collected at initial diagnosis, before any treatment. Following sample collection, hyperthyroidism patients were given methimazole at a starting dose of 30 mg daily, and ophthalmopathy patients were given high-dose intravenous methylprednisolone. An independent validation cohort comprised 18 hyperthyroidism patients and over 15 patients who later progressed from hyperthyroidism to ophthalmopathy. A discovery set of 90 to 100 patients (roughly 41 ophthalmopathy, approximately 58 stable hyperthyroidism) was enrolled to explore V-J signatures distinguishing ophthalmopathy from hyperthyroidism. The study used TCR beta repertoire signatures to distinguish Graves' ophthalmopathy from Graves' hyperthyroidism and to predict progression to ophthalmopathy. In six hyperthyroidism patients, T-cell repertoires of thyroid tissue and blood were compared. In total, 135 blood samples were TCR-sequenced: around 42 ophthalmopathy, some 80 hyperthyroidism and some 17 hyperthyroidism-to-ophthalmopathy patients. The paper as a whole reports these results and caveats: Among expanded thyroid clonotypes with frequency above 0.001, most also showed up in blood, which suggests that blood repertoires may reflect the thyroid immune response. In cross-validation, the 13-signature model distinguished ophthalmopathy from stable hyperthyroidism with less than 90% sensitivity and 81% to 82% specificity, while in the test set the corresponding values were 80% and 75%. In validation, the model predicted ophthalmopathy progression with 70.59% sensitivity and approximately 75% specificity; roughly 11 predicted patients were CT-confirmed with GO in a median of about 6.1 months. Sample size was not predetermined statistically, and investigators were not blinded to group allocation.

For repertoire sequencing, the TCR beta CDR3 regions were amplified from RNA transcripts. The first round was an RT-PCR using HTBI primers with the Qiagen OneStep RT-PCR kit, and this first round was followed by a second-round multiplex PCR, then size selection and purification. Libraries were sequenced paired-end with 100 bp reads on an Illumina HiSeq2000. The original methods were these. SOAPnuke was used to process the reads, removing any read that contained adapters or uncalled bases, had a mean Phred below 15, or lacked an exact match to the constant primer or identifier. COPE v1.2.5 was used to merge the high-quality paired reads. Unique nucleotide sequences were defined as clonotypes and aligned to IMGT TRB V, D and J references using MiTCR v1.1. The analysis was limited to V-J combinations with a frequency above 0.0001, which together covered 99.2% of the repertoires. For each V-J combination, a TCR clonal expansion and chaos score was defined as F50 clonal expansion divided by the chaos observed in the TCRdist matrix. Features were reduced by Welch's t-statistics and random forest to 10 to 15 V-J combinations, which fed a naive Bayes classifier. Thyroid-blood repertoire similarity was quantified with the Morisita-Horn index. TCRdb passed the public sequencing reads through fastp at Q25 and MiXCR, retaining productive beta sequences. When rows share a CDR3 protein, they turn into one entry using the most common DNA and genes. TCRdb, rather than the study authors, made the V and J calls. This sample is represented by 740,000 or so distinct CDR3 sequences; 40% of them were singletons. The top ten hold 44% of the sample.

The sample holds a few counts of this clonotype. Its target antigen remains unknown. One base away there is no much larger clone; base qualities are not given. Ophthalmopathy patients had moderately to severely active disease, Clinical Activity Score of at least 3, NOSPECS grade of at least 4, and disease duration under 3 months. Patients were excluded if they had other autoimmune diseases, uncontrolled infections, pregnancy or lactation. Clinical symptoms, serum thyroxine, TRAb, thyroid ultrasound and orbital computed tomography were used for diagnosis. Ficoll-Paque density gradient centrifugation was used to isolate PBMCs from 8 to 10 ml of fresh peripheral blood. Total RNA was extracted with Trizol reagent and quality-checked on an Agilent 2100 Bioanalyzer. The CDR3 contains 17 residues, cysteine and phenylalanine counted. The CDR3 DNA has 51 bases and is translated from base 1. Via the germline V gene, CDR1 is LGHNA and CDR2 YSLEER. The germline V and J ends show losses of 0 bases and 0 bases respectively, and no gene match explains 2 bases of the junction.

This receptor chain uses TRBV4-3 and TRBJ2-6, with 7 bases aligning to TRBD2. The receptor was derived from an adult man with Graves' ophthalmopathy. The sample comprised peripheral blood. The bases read TGCGCCAGCAGCCAAGATGGGAGGGTCTCTGGGGCCAACGTCCTGACTTTC. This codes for CASSQDGRVSGANVLTF.